These 16 T cell receptor beta chains originate from one sample sequenced in a study of OX40 agonist ivuxolimab in advanced cancers. Generated by immunoSEQ multiplex PCR, the TCRdb table keeps only in-frame clones and is missing some. The table has nearly 95,000 clones, under 95% seen once. Material: CD4+ or CD8+ T cells sorted from blood, obtained in a trial of the OX40 agonist ivuxolimab. These TCRs come from an adult with an advanced solid tumor such as melanoma, head and neck, liver or kidney cancer.

The CDR3 DNA is TGTGCCAGCAGCGTAGAACAGGGTCCCTACGAGCAGTACTTC. It encodes CASSVEQGPYEQYF. J is TRBJ2-5 and V is TRBV9, with D perhaps matching TRBD1 (6 bases). The J call may be incorrect, as the DNA end agrees better with TRBJ2-7. This CDR3 is built from 14 residues. Looked up from germline, CDR1 is SGDLS and CDR2 is YYNGEE.

The chain joins TRBV5-1 to TRBJ1-5; 9 nucleotides align to TRBD1. CDR1 and CDR2 (germline): SGHRS, YFSETQ. The CDR3 sequence is 17 residues long. Losses at the gene ends were 3 bases for V and 3 bases for J; bases not matched to a gene: 10. CDR3 in DNA: TGCGCCAGCAGCTCTAGTTTCGGGACAGGGACCAATCAGCCCCAGCATTTT. Translation gives CASSSSFGTGTNQPQHF.

This sequence joins TRBV27 and TRBJ2-1; weak D call: TRBD1 (5 bases). This CDR3 has 14 residues. Germline V gene data show CDR1 as MNHEY and CDR2 as SMNVEV (reference sequence). Trimming took off 4 bases at V and 4 bases at J, with 11 bases between the two ends. The CDR3 protein is CASSWQGGYNEQFF. The CDR3 DNA reads as TGTGCCAGCAGTTGGCAGGGTGGGTACAATGAGCAGTTCTTC.

The chain is built from TRBV5-4 and TRBJ2-1, with 7 positions matching TRBD2. The CDR3 has 13 amino acids. The V gene's germline CDR1 is SGHNT and CDR2 YYREEE (reference sequence). V shed 0 bases, J shed 10 bases, and the junction held 4 bases outside the gene matches. The CDR3 region has the DNA TGTGCCAGCAGCTTGGGCGGGAGCGTAGAGCAGTTCTTC. Translated, it gives CASSLGGSVEQFF.

The chain combines TRBV19 with TRBJ1-4, with TRBD1 as a possible D gene (5 bases). This CDR3 region has 16 residues. Germline CDR1 and CDR2: LNHDA and SQIVND (reference sequence). Trimming stripped 2 bases from V and 8 bases from J, with 18 bases between. The CDR3 here is CASSIPFQLGEEKLFF. The CDR3 DNA reads as TGTGCCAGTAGTATACCCTTTCAGCTAGGGGAAGAAAAACTGTTTTTT.

The genes are TRBV6-5 and TRBJ1-2; D gene ambiguous. Germline CDR1 reads MNHEY; CDR2 reads SVGAGI. Trimming left V 2 bases short and J 2 bases short, with 6 bases between. There are 13 residues in the CDR3. The DNA of the CDR3 is TGTGCCAGCAGTTACCAGAGAAACTATGGCTACACCTTC. Residues: CASSYQRNYGYTF.

The CDR3 bases are TGTGCCAGCAGTGAAAAGGGGGTCCGGGAGCTGTTTTTT. It yields the protein CASSEKGVRELFF. This chain joins TRBV27 and TRBJ2-2, with D maybe TRBD1 (6 bases). Trimming pared 5 bases from V and 9 bases from J, leaving 13 bases between. From germline, CDR1 is MNHEY and CDR2 SMNVEV (reference sequence). This CDR3 comprises 13 residues.

The chain employs TRBV19 and TRBJ1-2; D is undetermined. Trimming removed 6 bases from V and 3 bases from J, with 8 bases in between. This CDR3 has 12 residues. The V gene's germline CDR1 is LNHDA and CDR2 SQIVND (reference sequence). CDR3 nucleotide sequence: TGTGCCAGTAGCGGCGGTTACTATGGCTACACCTTC. Translation: CASSGGYYGYTF.

This chain's CDR3 is CASSQEPDREAADTQYF. CDR3 bases: TGCGCCAGCAGCCAAGAGCCTGACAGGGAGGCAGCAGATACGCAGTATTTT. The J gene is TRBJ2-3, the V gene TRBV4-1, with D maybe TRBD1 (7 bases). The CDR3 length is 17 residues. CDR1 MGHRA and CDR2 YSYEKL come from the germline V gene. Trimming removed 0 bases from V and 4 bases from J, with 17 bases in between.

This sequence joins TRBV7-8 and TRBJ1-2, with D possibly matching TRBD1 (5 bases). The CDR3 has 13 amino acids. The germline gives CDR1 SGHVS, CDR2 FQNEAQ. Trimming took 3 bases from V and 3 from J, leaving 8 bases between them. The CDR3 sequence: CASSLGRDYGYTF. DNA of the CDR3: TGTGCCAGCAGCTTGGGACGGGACTATGGCTACACCTTC.

This chain uses TRBV4-3 with TRBJ1-6, with 8 bases identical to TRBD1. Germline CDR1 LGHNA, CDR2 YSLEER. The CDR3 is made up of 17 amino acids. V lost 1 base and J lost 3; bases outside the gene matches: 5. CDR3 loop: CASSQGTGRSYNSPLHF. The DNA for the CDR3 is TGCGCCAGCAGCCAAGGGACAGGGCGGAGCTATAATTCACCCCTCCACTTT.

The chain employs TRBV4-3 and TRBJ2-2; D might be TRBD2 (5 bases). Germline assignment: CDR1 LGHNA and CDR2 YSLEER. V was pared by 0 bases and J by 3 bases, with 17 bases between. This CDR3 has 18 amino acids. The CDR3 nucleotides are TGCGCCAGCAGCCAAGAGGCCCCGGGGTCGCTGGACACCGGGGAGCTGTTTTTT. Translated, it gives CASSQEAPGSLDTGELFF.

The chain employs TRBV7-2 and TRBJ2-5; D unresolved. This CDR3 has 18 residues. Between the trimmed V and J ends, which lost 2 bases and 5 bases, there was a span of 24 bases. Germline-derived CDR1 and CDR2 are SGHTA and FQGNSA. The CDR3: CASSLRVYGNLLGETQYF. The CDR3 region has the DNA TGTGCCAGCAGCTTACGGGTTTACGGAAATCTTCTGGGGGAGACCCAGTACTTC.

This chain uses TRBV6-5 with TRBJ2-1, with D unresolved. The CDR3 has 13 residues. Per germline, CDR1 MNHEY and CDR2 SVGAGI. V shed 4 bases and J shed 9 bases, with 13 bases lying between them. CDR3 coding DNA: TGTGCCAGCAGTTTAGATCCGCCGAGTGAGCAGTTCTTC. The encoded protein is CASSLDPPSEQFF.

V and J are TRBV15 and TRBJ1-1; D gene uncertain. The length of the CDR3 is 15 residues. V was shortened by 5 bases and J by 1 base, with 14 bases between the two germline ends. Germline CDR1 reads LNHNV; CDR2 reads YYDKDF (reference sequence). CDR3 residues: CATSPGWKANTEAFF. CDR3 DNA: TGTGCCACCAGCCCCGGGTGGAAGGCGAACACTGAAGCTTTCTTT.

V and J are TRBV7-6 and TRBJ1-2, with unresolved D. This CDR3 is 15 amino acids long. Trimming left V 5 bases short and J 4 bases short, with 17 bases between. Looked up from germline, CDR1 is SGHVS and CDR2 is FNYEAQ. In DNA form, the CDR3 reads TGTGCCAGCAGCCCACAAACCGGGCCGGGCTATGGCTACACCTTC. Amino acids: CASSPQTGPGYGYTF.